These 14 T cell receptor beta chains originate from one sample sequenced in a study of spatial heterogeneity in lung cancer. No antigen has been assigned to these receptors. Study conclusions and caveats: Tumors with more nonsynonymous mutations had more expanded intratumoral alpha and beta TCRs.

Regarding time point: sample taken at primary tumor resection. Each CDR3 protein gets one entry after TCRdb re-called the 5' RACE reads with MiXCR. The sample comprises 3,000 to 3,500 distinct CDR3 sequences, 15% to 20% of which are singletons, and roughly a tenth rests with the top ten. The source was lung tumor tissue, collected at surgery. All receptors derive from a male donor with early-stage non-small cell lung cancer.

This clonotype is termed medium-sized. The chain employs TRBV24-1 and TRBJ2-3, with D hard to call. The germline CDR1 and CDR2 sequences are KGHDR and SFDVKD. With 3 bases removed from V and 0 bases from J, the gap between germline ends came to 3 bases. This CDR3 spans 13 amino acids. The CDR3 DNA is TGTGCCACCAGTGATCCCAGCACAGATACGCAGTATTTT. As protein: CATSDPSTDTQYF.

This rearrangement joins TRBV7-2 to TRBJ1-1; D not resolved. Germline CDR1 reads SGHTA; CDR2 reads FQGNSA. The CDR3 consists of 15 residues. Trimming cost V 5 bases and J 12 bases, with 25 bases left between them. This CDR3 is CASSPWANGRGRTFF. The DNA for the CDR3 is TGTGCCAGCAGCCCATGGGCCAACGGGAGAGGGAGAACTTTCTTT.

This clonotype is deemed medium-sized. The V call is TRBV10-1, the J call TRBJ2-3; no reliable D call. CDR3 size: 13 residues. From germline, CDR1 is WNHNN and CDR2 SYGVQD (reference sequence). V lost 5 bases and J 6 bases, leaving 12 bases between the germline ends. The CDR3 DNA reads TGCGCCAGCAGTTTGACCCCGCGTGATACGCAGTATTTT. This translates into CASSLTPRDTQYF.

V and J are TRBV3-1 and TRBJ2-4; D is possibly TRBD2 (5 bases). The CDR3 is 15 residues long. Looked up from germline, CDR1 is LGHDT and CDR2 is YNNKEL (reference sequence). V was clipped by 5 bases and J by 2 bases, with 13 bases between them. CDR3 in amino acids: CASSARGTPKNIQYF. The CDR3, as DNA: TGTGCCAGCAGCGCCCGGGGTACTCCCAAAAACATTCAGTACTTC.

By share, this clonotype ranks as medium-sized (0.01 to 0.1%). This chain links TRBV13 with TRBJ1-5, with unresolved D. The germline gives CDR1 PRHDT, CDR2 FYEKMQ (reference sequence). The CDR3 is 14 amino acids. V lost 0 bases and J lost 4, with 7 bases in between. The CDR3 region has the DNA TGTGCCAGCAGCTTAGGACAGAAAAATCAGCCCCAGCATTTT. This gives the protein CASSLGQKNQPQHF.

J is TRBJ2-7 and V is TRBV2; 8 positions match TRBD2. Germline CDR1 is SNHLY and CDR2 is FYNNEI. Losses at the gene ends were 3 bases for V and 1 base for J; bases not matched to a gene: 5. This CDR3 has 15 amino acids. The CDR3 loop reads CASSDSGMGSYEQYF. As DNA, the CDR3 is TGTGCCAGCAGTGATAGCGGGATGGGTTCCTACGAGCAGTACTTC.

This clonotype is medium-sized in the sample. An end of the junction differs from the germline gene, which may be a read error. This chain connects TRBV20-1 to TRBJ1-5; 10 bases are shared with TRBD1. Germline CDR1 and CDR2: DFQATT and SNEGSKA (reference sequence). The CDR3 covers 14 residues. The DNA of the CDR3 is TGCAGTGCGAGAGGGACAGGGGAGAGTCAGCCCCAGCATTTT. Translation gives CSARGTGESQPQHF.

This clonotype is labeled medium-sized. The V and J genes are TRBV2 and TRBJ2-5, with 9 bases lining up with TRBD1. The CDR3 sequence is 15 residues long. Germline CDR1 is SNHLY and CDR2 is FYNNEI. With V trimmed by 8 bases and J by 5 bases, 12 bases remained unmatched. CDR3 nucleotides: TGTGCCAGCCATACCGGACAGGGGACTGGGGAGACCCAGTACTTC. Amino acids: CASHTGQGTGETQYF. Full variable domain (remainder filled in from reference TRBV2 and TRBJ2-5): EPEVTQTPSHQVTQMGQEVILRCVPISNHLYFYWYRQILGQKVEFLVSFYNNEISEKSEIFDDQFSVERPDGSNFTLKIRSTKLEDSAMYFCASHTGQGTGETQYFGPGTRLLVL.

DNA of the CDR3: TGTGCCAGCAGCGTAGTACGGGACAGGGGAAACACCGGGGAGCTGTTTTTT. Its protein product is CASSVVRDRGNTGELFF. The chain combines TRBV9 with TRBJ2-2; 10 bases are shared with TRBD1. V lost 0 bases and J lost 2; bases outside the gene matches: 4. Germline V gene data show CDR1 as SGDLS and CDR2 as YYNGEE. This CDR3 region has 17 residues. The entire variable domain, with the rest obtained from reference TRBV9 and TRBJ2-2, is as follows: DSGVTQTPKHLITATGQRVTLRCSPRSGDLSVYWYQQSLDQGLQFLIQYYNGEERAKGNILERFSAQQFPDLHSELNLSSLELGDSALYFCASSVVRDRGNTGELFFGEGSRLTVL.

J is TRBJ1-2 and V is TRBV6-5; 7 bases are a match to TRBD1. Germline V CDR1 and CDR2: MNHEY, SVGAGI. V gave up 6 bases and J gave up 2 bases; unmatched junction bases: 9. The CDR3 runs to 15 residues. In DNA, the CDR3 is TGTGCCAGCAGCCCAGGGCAGGGGGGCAACTATGGCTACACCTTC. It translates to CASSPGQGGNYGYTF.

This clonotype is classed as medium-sized. The V gene is TRBV27, the J gene TRBJ2-1, with 13 bases aligning to TRBD2. Germline V gene sequence: CDR1 MNHEY, CDR2 SMNVEV (reference sequence). The CDR3 loop spans 14 amino acids. V was clipped by 6 bases and J by 6 bases; unmatched bases: 2. The DNA for the CDR3 is TGTGCCAGCAGGGGACTAGCGGGATCCAATGAGCAGTTCTTC. Its translation: CASRGLAGSNEQFF.

This clonotype is classed as medium-sized. Here the CDR3 DNA reads TGTGCCAGCTATACAAACACAGATACGCAGTATTTT. It is translated as CASYTNTDTQYF. The V call is TRBV28, the J call TRBJ2-3; D is uncertain. From germline, CDR1 is MDHEN and CDR2 SYDVKM. CDR3 size: 12 residues. The germline V and J ends were trimmed by 8 bases and 2 bases, with 8 bases remaining between them.

There are many counts of this clonotype. CDR3: CSARGAGASGNGGETQYF. The CDR3, as DNA: TGCAGTGCTAGAGGGGCCGGGGCTAGCGGGAATGGGGGAGAGACCCAGTACTTC. V and J are TRBV20-1 and TRBJ2-5; 9 bases agree with TRBD2. V lost 1 base and J lost 4; bases outside the gene matches: 16. There are 18 residues in the CDR3. Germline lookup yields CDR1 DFQATT and CDR2 SNEGSKA (reference sequence).

Turning to this clonotype: This could be a read error, since a much larger clone is one nucleotide away. The chain has TRBV5-4 and TRBJ2-1; D is perhaps TRBD1 or TRBD2 (6 bases each). Per the germline V gene, CDR1 is SGHNT and CDR2 is YYREEE (reference sequence). The CDR3 covers 14 residues. CDR3 bases: TGTGCCAGCAGCCCACTCGGGGGCGCGTATGAGCAGATCTTC. Protein: CASSPLGGAYEQIF.